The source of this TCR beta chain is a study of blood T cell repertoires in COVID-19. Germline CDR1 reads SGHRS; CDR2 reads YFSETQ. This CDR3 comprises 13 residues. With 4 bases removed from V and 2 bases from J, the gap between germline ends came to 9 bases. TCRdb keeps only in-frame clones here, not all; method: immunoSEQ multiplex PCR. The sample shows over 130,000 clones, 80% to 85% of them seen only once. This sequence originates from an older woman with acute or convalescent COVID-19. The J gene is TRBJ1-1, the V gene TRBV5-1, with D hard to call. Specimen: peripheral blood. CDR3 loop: CASSPAGNTEAFF. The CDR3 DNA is TGCGCCAGCAGCCCCGCAGGAAACACTGAAGCTTTCTTT.